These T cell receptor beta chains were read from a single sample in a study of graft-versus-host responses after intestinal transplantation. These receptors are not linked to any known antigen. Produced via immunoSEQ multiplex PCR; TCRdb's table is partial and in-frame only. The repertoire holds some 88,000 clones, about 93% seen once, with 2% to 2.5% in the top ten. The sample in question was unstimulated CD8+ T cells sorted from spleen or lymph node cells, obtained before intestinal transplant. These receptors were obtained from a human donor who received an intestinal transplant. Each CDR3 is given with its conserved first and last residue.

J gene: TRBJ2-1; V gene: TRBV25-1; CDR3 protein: CASSGMDGESSYNEQFF
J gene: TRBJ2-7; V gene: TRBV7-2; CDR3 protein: CASSLADVRQSPAYEQYF
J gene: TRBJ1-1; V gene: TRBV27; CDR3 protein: CASRLDRVNTEAFF
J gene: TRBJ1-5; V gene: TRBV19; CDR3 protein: CARTGRTLSASNNQPQHF
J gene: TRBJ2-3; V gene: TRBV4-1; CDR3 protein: CASSQGPMADTQYF
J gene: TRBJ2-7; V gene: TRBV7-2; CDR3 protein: CASSYRGGAEQYF
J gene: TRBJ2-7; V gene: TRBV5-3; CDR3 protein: CARSLRRSNYEQYF
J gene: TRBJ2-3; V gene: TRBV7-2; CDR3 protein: CASSFFLAGTDTQYF
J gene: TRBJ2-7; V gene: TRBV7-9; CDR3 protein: CASSPTRGGAYEQYF
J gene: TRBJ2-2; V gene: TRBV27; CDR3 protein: CASSFMTGVEEELFF